This paragraph covers one T cell receptor beta chain sequence. Its antigen is as yet unknown. Expressed TCRB transcripts were sequenced because the isolated RNA had all been reverse transcribed beforehand. TCRdb's table, derived via immunoSEQ multiplex PCR, lists solely in-frame clones and lacks some. The table includes 300,000 to 450,000 clones, about 18% detected once. V was pared by 2 bases and J by 6 bases, with 8 bases between. The CDR3 is made up of 13 amino acids. From germline, CDR1 is SEHNR and CDR2 FQNEAQ (reference sequence). It was one heparinised blood draw, averaging roughly 100 mL, that each donor gave. These data come from a study of beta chain features in type 1 diabetes. Study results and limitations: Within each of all four CD4+ subsets, Type 1 diabetes patients had TCRB CDR3s that were moderately but significantly shorter.

The sequenced sample consisted of naive CD4+ T cells from blood. The gene calls are TRBV7-9 and TRBJ2-1; D is perhaps TRBD2 (6 bases). The TCR sequence derives from a young woman in good health. CDR3 loop: CASSLSGSNEQFF. CDR3 bases: TGTGCCAGCAGCTTATCCGGGAGCAATGAGCAGTTCTTC.